A single sample gave rise to the 18 T cell receptor beta chains below, sequenced in a study of monozygotic twins with inflammatory bowel disease. TCRdb reprocessed the 5' RACE reads and keeps a single row for each CDR3 protein, giving no DNA. The table lists about 330,000 distinct CDR3 sequences. Sequencing input: blood. The receptors derive from a human donor with ulcerative colitis or Crohn's disease, or a healthy co-twin of an affected twin (not recorded which).

The V call is TRBV5-6, the J call TRBJ2-5; TCRdb designates TRBD2, a call that cannot be tested without DNA. This CDR3 is built from 16 residues. The germline V gene has CDR1 SGHDT and CDR2 YYEEEE. The CDR3 reads CASSPRYGGAKETQYF.

The chain combines TRBV28 with TRBJ2-2; TCRdb proposes TRBD2, but this gene call is untestable without DNA. CDR1 is MDHEN, CDR2 SYDVKM, per germline. The CDR3 sequence is 15 residues long. This CDR3 reads CATSRGGSRTGELFF. The variable domain in full, completed from reference TRBV28 and TRBJ2-2, reads DVKVTQSSRYLVKRTGEKVFLECVQDMDHENMFWYRQDPGLGLRLIYFSYDVKMKEKGDIPEGYSVSREKKERFSLILESASTNQTSMYLCATSRGGSRTGELFFGEGSRLTVL.

The V call is TRBV25-1, the J call TRBJ1-2; the TCRdb call, TRBD1, lacks DNA for checking. Germline lookup yields CDR1 MGHDK and CDR2 SYGVNS. The CDR3 loop spans 15 amino acids. CDR3 in amino acids: CASSESVGVNYGYTF.

V usage is TRBV29-1 and J usage is TRBJ2-1; TCRdb gives TRBD2 as the D gene, but with no DNA this cannot be confirmed. Germline CDR1 reads SQVTM; CDR2 reads ANQGSEA. This CDR3 is built from 15 residues. CDR3: CSVEERRATYNEQFF.

This chain connects TRBV5-1 to TRBJ1-1. The V gene's germline CDR1 is SGHRS and CDR2 YFSETQ. The CDR3 extends over 13 amino acids. CDR3 in amino acids: CASTGPMNTEAFF.

The V and J genes are TRBV4-3 and TRBJ2-3. This CDR3 has 15 residues. Per germline, CDR1 LGHNA and CDR2 YSLEER. CDR3 sequence reads: CASSQDPTSADTQYF.

The V gene is TRBV5-1, the J gene TRBJ2-1; TCRdb calls TRBD2, which cannot be checked without DNA. The CDR3 covers 15 residues. Germline V gives CDR1 SGHRS, CDR2 YFSETQ. CDR3 amino acids: CASSKAGEDYNEQFF. The entire variable domain, with the rest obtained from reference TRBV5-1 and TRBJ2-1, is as follows: KAGVTQTPRYLIKTRGQQVTLSCSPISGHRSVSWYQQTPGQGLQFLFEYFSETQRNKGNFPGRFSGRQFSNSRSEMNVSTLELGDSALYLCASSKAGEDYNEQFFGPGTRLTVL.

The V call is TRBV5-5, the J call TRBJ1-5. Germline assignment: CDR1 SGHKS and CDR2 YYEKEE (reference sequence). This CDR3 is built from 13 residues. The CDR3 reads CASSLFGNQPQHF. The whole variable domain, filled in from reference TRBV5-5 and TRBJ1-5, reads DAGVTQSPTHLIKTRGQQVTLRCSPISGHKSVSWYQQVLGQGPQFIFQYYEKEERGRGNFPDRFSARQFPNYSSELNVNALLLGDSALYLCASSLFGNQPQHFGDGTRLSIL.

The chain recombines TRBV20-1 with TRBJ2-4; TCRdb proposes TRBD1, but this gene call is untestable without DNA. This CDR3 comprises 18 residues. Germline CDR1 reads DFQATT; CDR2 reads SNEGSKA (reference sequence). This chain's CDR3 is CSADPRAPGLLAKNIQYF.

The chain combines TRBV6-1 with TRBJ2-5; the D gene TCRdb calls, TRBD2, cannot be checked with no DNA. This CDR3 is 12 amino acids long. The germline gives CDR1 MNHNS, CDR2 SASEGT. This CDR3 reads CATSTSQETQYF.

The chain links TRBV4-2 to TRBJ1-2; absent DNA, TCRdb's TRBD1 call cannot be checked. The CDR3 consists of 15 residues. Germline V CDR1 and CDR2: LGHNA, YNFKEQ. CDR3: CASSQELRTDYGYTF.

The V gene is TRBV10-3, the J gene TRBJ2-7; checking the TCRdb D call of TRBD2 is not possible without DNA. Germline V gene data show CDR1 as ENHRY and CDR2 as SYGVKD. There are 11 residues in the CDR3. CDR3 loop: CAIKVQAEQYF.

V usage is TRBV5-1 and J usage is TRBJ1-2; TCRdb's D gene call, TRBD1, goes unchecked for lack of DNA. The CDR3 spans 14 residues. Germline assignment: CDR1 SGHRS and CDR2 YFSETQ. The CDR3 sequence is CASSPGTELYGYTF.

This chain connects TRBV4-1 to TRBJ1-3. There are 16 residues in the CDR3. The germline V gene encodes CDR1 MGHRA and CDR2 YSYEKL. CDR3 sequence reads: CASSQPRGEMGNTIYF.

The chain recombines TRBV28 with TRBJ2-1; TCRdb selects TRBD2, and the lack of DNA leaves this call unchecked. Germline V CDR1 and CDR2: MDHEN, SYDVKM. The CDR3 spans 18 residues. CDR3 amino acids: CASSFPLTTSRASDEQFF.

The CDR3 here is CASSSDSPQETQYF. The rearrangement links TRBV5-1 to TRBJ2-5. Looked up from germline, CDR1 is SGHRS and CDR2 is YFSETQ. The CDR3 sequence is 14 residues long.

The V gene is TRBV11-2, the J gene TRBJ2-1; TCRdb's D call, TRBD1, is unchecked because there is no DNA. The CDR3 has 15 amino acids. Germline-derived CDR1 and CDR2 are SGHAT and FQNNGV. This CDR3 is CASSLFGGASNEQFF.

The chain has TRBV28 and TRBJ2-7; TCRdb's D gene call, TRBD1, goes unchecked for lack of DNA. CDR1 and CDR2 (germline): MDHEN, SYDVKM. CDR3 length: 15 residues. CDR3 sequence reads: CASSSGTESSYEQYF. Drawing the rest from reference TRBV28 and TRBJ2-7, the complete variable domain is DVKVTQSSRYLVKRTGEKVFLECVQDMDHENMFWYRQDPGLGLRLIYFSYDVKMKEKGDIPEGYSVSREKKERFSLILESASTNQTSMYLCASSSGTESSYEQYFGPGTRLTVT.